Below are 14 T cell receptor beta chains sequenced from a single sample in a study of response to subunit inactivated influenza vaccine. TCRdb recomputed calls from the RT-PCR reads with MiXCR, one row per CDR3 protein. The profile shows some 540,000 distinct CDR3 sequences, roughly 25% of them singletons. These sequences were also reported in another study, on T cells expressing NK-cell markers. That work contributes: TCR beta cDNA was made by 5'RACE template switching with UMIs.

The material sequenced was CD4+ T cells sorted from PBMCs, taken about 11 days after vaccination. The receptor set was obtained from a man aged 45-60 years who received an inactivated influenza vaccine.

This clonotype was seen a few times. The chain recombines TRBV29-1 with TRBJ1-4; perhaps TRBD1 as D (6 bases). Germline CDR1 SQVTM, CDR2 ANQGSEA. The CDR3 runs to 13 residues. Deletions cut 0 bases from V and 8 bases from J, with 10 bases between. CDR3 DNA: TGCAGCGTTGAAGAGGGGGCACGGGAAAAACTGTTTTTT. Its protein is CSVEEGAREKLFF.

This clonotype appeared a few times. V usage is TRBV20-1 and J usage is TRBJ2-3; no firm D call. V gave up 0 bases and J gave up 3 bases, with 13 bases separating them. The CDR3 totals 15 residues. Germline values: CDR1 DFQATT, CDR2 SNEGSKA (reference sequence). This CDR3 is CSARDPLETTDTQYF. The DNA for the CDR3 is TGCAGTGCTAGAGATCCCCTAGAAACTACAGATACGCAGTATTTT.

This clonotype has at least ten counts. The chain couples TRBV29-1 to TRBJ2-3; D gene ambiguous. Germline CDR1 is SQVTM and CDR2 is ANQGSEA. The CDR3 is 11 amino acids. V gave up 7 bases and J gave up 1 base, with 6 bases separating them. The CDR3 coding sequence is TGCAGCGGTTCGGGCACAGATACGCAGTATTTT. This sequence encodes CSGSGTDTQYF.

This chain joins TRBV3-1 and TRBJ2-3; D is ambiguous. Germline CDR1 LGHDT, CDR2 YNNKEL (reference sequence). Trimming shortened V by 4 bases and J by 0 bases, and 14 bases separated the two germline ends. The CDR3 is made up of 16 amino acids. CDR3 nucleotides: TGTGCCAGCAGCCCCATCTCGGCCACCAGCACAGATACGCAGTATTTT. As protein: CASSPISATSTDTQYF.

V gene TRBV12-3 or TRBV12-4 combines with J gene TRBJ1-1; D remains ambiguous. The CDR3 covers 14 residues. Trimming took off 1 base at V and 3 bases at J, with 9 bases between the two ends. The CDR3, as DNA: TGTGCCAGCAGTTTAGGACTGTGGGACACTGAAGCTTTCTTT. Translated, it gives CASSLGLWDTEAFF.

The CDR3 DNA follows: TGTGCCAGCAGTGCCGGTGGGGTGAGCTCCTACGAGCAGTACTTC. This encodes CASSAGGVSSYEQYF. The chain couples TRBV28 to TRBJ2-7; D is undetermined. V was clipped by 5 bases and J by 0 bases, with 14 bases between them. Looked up from germline, CDR1 is MDHEN and CDR2 is SYDVKM. This CDR3 region has 15 residues. Filled out from reference TRBV28 and TRBJ2-7, the complete variable domain reads DVKVTQSSRYLVKRTGEKVFLECVQDMDHENMFWYRQDPGLGLRLIYFSYDVKMKEKGDIPEGYSVSREKKERFSLILESASTNQTSMYLCASSAGGVSSYEQYFGPGTRLTVT.

The chain has TRBV5-1 and TRBJ2-5; D perhaps matches TRBD1 (5 bases). Deletions cut 4 bases from V and 3 bases from J, with 16 bases between. CDR3 size: 15 residues. From germline, CDR1 is SGHRS and CDR2 YFSETQ. CDR3 sequence (DNA): TGCGCCAGCAGCCCGTTTCCAGGGCAGGAAGAGACCCAGTACTTC. Amino acids: CASSPFPGQEETQYF. The entire variable domain, with the rest obtained from reference TRBV5-1 and TRBJ2-5, is as follows: KAGVTQTPRYLIKTRGQQVTLSCSPISGHRSVSWYQQTPGQGLQFLFEYFSETQRNKGNFPGRFSGRQFSNSRSEMNVSTLELGDSALYLCASSPFPGQEETQYFGPGTRLLVL.

This clonotype appeared a few times. The chain combines TRBV6-2 or TRBV6-3 with TRBJ1-5; D not resolved. CDR1 MNHEY and CDR2 SVGEGT come from the germline V gene. This CDR3 is built from 12 residues. V was cut by 4 bases and J by 11 bases, with 12 bases left in between. This chain's CDR3 is CASSSLVRSQHF. CDR3 bases: TGTGCCAGCAGTTCCCTCGTCCGGTCCCAGCATTTT.

CDR3 nucleotides: TGTGCCAGCAGCGTAGCAACAGGGAACACCGGGGAGCTGTTTTTT. It translates to CASSVATGNTGELFF. This sequence joins TRBV9 and TRBJ2-2; D possibly corresponds to TRBD1 (5 bases). Germline V gives CDR1 SGDLS, CDR2 YYNGEE. The CDR3 sequence is 15 residues long. Trimming removed 0 bases at V and 1 base at J, with 7 bases between.

This chain uses TRBV6-1 with TRBJ1-3, with D unresolved. The V and J ends lost 10 bases and 3 bases respectively, with 19 bases between them. The length of the CDR3 is 15 residues. Germline CDR1 is MNHNS and CDR2 is SASEGT. CDR3 nucleotide sequence: TGTGCCACGAAGGCGGGGATTATCTATGGAAACACCATATATTTT. Translated: CATKAGIIYGNTIYF.

This clonotype has just a few counts. The gene calls are TRBV5-1 and TRBJ2-5; tentative D call: TRBD1 (5 bases). CDR1 is SGHRS, CDR2 YFSETQ, per germline. Deletions cut 4 bases from V and 5 bases from J, with 18 bases between. The CDR3 contains 15 residues. CDR3 sequence (DNA): TGCGCCAGCAGCCACGGACAAAATCCCATGGAGACCCAGTACTTC. This gives the protein CASSHGQNPMETQYF.

This sequence joins TRBV3-1 and TRBJ2-7; D is undetermined. Germline CDR1 is LGHDT and CDR2 is YNNKEL (reference sequence). This CDR3 comprises 14 residues. Trimming removed 4 bases at V and 3 bases at J, with 13 bases between. The CDR3 region is CASSRDLPNYEQYF. CDR3 sequence (DNA): TGTGCCAGCAGCCGGGATCTACCCAACTACGAGCAGTACTTC.

The chain links TRBV28 to TRBJ1-2, with 9 bases matching TRBD1. Germline CDR1 is MDHEN and CDR2 is SYDVKM. Trimming cost V 7 bases and J 8 bases; bases outside gene matches: 11. The CDR3 is made up of 14 amino acids. In nucleotides, the CDR3 is TGTGCCAGCAACTCCCCGGGACAGGGAGGCGGCTACACCTTC. It encodes CASNSPGQGGGYTF.

This chain connects TRBV4-1 to TRBJ2-4; D might be TRBD1 (6 bases). Germline V gives CDR1 MGHRA, CDR2 YSYEKL. CDR3 length: 17 amino acids. The ends were cut back, 4 bases at V and 2 bases at J, with 18 bases in the middle. CDR3 bases: TGCGCCAGCAGCCTTCTCGTCTCAACAGGGACCAAAAACATTCAGTACTTC. Translating gives CASSLLVSTGTKNIQYF.